Shown below are 15 T cell receptor beta chains from a single sample sequenced in a study of beta chain features in type 1 diabetes. Study observations and caveats: Significant though moderate, a shortening of TCRB CDR3s appeared in all four CD4+ subsets of Type 1 diabetes patients.

No antigen is known for these receptors. The isolated RNA, all of it, was reverse transcribed, so expressed TCRB transcripts were what got sequenced. The method was immunoSEQ multiplex PCR; TCRdb's version includes in-frame clones alone and lacks a portion of them. The sample carries about 180,000 clones, approximately 8.4% recorded once. Sequencing used central memory CD4+ T cells from blood. These receptors came from a man between 18 and 35 years old with type 1 diabetes.

The V and J genes are TRBV19 and TRBJ2-7, with 7 bases lining up with TRBD2. Germline V lookup: CDR1 LNHDA, CDR2 SQIVND (reference sequence). J was trimmed by 0 bases and V by 2 bases; bases with no gene match: 1. This CDR3 is built from 14 residues. Written as DNA, the CDR3 is TGTGCCAGTAGTATACGGACTAGCTCCTACGAGCAGTACTTC. The encoded protein is CASSIRTSSYEQYF.

V and J are TRBV19 and TRBJ2-7, with D possibly matching TRBD1 (6 bases). The CDR3 spans 12 residues. Germline V CDR1 and CDR2: LNHDA, SQIVND (reference sequence). Trimming removed 5 bases at V and 6 bases at J, with 11 bases between. CDR3 nucleotides: TGTGCCAGTAGTGCTCAGGGGAGCGAGCAGTACTTC. This sequence encodes CASSAQGSEQYF.

This clone was counted a few times. J is TRBJ2-2 and V is TRBV7-7; D is unclear. With 1 base removed from V and 3 bases from J, the gap between germline ends came to 3 bases. The germline CDR1 and CDR2 sequences are SSHAT and FNYEAQ (reference sequence). This CDR3 spans 13 amino acids. The chain's CDR3 is CASSLDYTGELFF. The CDR3 bases are TGTGCCAGCAGCTTAGACTACACCGGGGAGCTGTTTTTT.

This clone has only a few counts. The chain has TRBV29-1 and TRBJ2-1; weak D call: TRBD2 (6 bases). This CDR3 has 15 residues. CDR1 and CDR2 from the germline V gene are SQVTM and ANQGSEA. Trimming removed 6 bases at V and 3 bases at J, with 18 bases between. In DNA form, the CDR3 reads TGCAGCGTGATCCCGACTAGGAGGAGCTACAATGAGCAGTTCTTC. The encoded protein is CSVIPTRRSYNEQFF.

This clone was detected a few times. The chain uses TRBV4-3 and TRBJ2-5; perhaps TRBD2 as D (6 bases). This CDR3 has 15 amino acids. The germline CDR1 and CDR2 sequences are LGHNA and YSLEER. V lost 1 base, J lost 7 bases, and 16 bases lay in between. In DNA, the CDR3 is TGCGCCAGCAGCCAAGGGGACGGCGGAGGGTTGACCCAGTACTTC. Amino acids: CASSQGDGGGLTQYF.

The chain joins TRBV28 to TRBJ1-2, with 7 nucleotides matching TRBD1. Germline CDR1 reads MDHEN; CDR2 reads SYDVKM. This CDR3 is built from 16 residues. J gave up 4 bases and V 4 bases, and 12 bases lay outside the gene matches. DNA of the CDR3: TGTGCCAGCAGTTCATCCCCCGAACAGGGGCCCTATGGCTACACCTTC. Protein: CASSSSPEQGPYGYTF.

This clone was seen only a few times. The genes are TRBV7-2 and TRBJ2-5; 12 bases are a match to TRBD2. The CDR3 contains 16 residues. Germline V lookup: CDR1 SGHTA, CDR2 FQGNSA. V lost 1 base to trimming and J lost 7 bases; unmatched junction nucleotides: 7. The CDR3 sequence is CASSLVASGGVRTQYF. CDR3 nucleotides: TGTGCCAGCAGCTTAGTGGCTAGCGGGGGGGTCCGGACCCAGTACTTC.

The chain uses TRBV5-1 and TRBJ1-1; 9 positions match TRBD1. Germline values: CDR1 SGHRS, CDR2 YFSETQ. V trimming: 0 bases; J trimming: 8 bases; junction bases outside the gene matches: 5. The CDR3 extends over 14 amino acids. The CDR3 here is CASSLVQGASEAFF. The CDR3 DNA sequence: TGCGCCAGCAGCTTGGTACAGGGGGCATCGGAAGCTTTCTTT. The full variable domain, rest sourced from reference TRBV5-1 and TRBJ1-1, is KAGVTQTPRYLIKTRGQQVTLSCSPISGHRSVSWYQQTPGQGLQFLFEYFSETQRNKGNFPGRFSGRQFSNSRSEMNVSTLELGDSALYLCASSLVQGASEAFFGQGTRLTVV.

Only a few counts were recorded for this clone. For the CDR3, the DNA is TGTGCCAGCAGTGCGACTAGTTCCGGGGAGCTGTTTTTT. Its protein is CASSATSSGELFF. This sequence joins TRBV2 and TRBJ2-2; a possible D gene is TRBD2 (6 bases). V lost 4 bases and J 6 bases, leaving 9 bases between the germline ends. Per germline, CDR1 SNHLY and CDR2 FYNNEI. The CDR3 length is 13 residues.

This clone was recorded a few times. J is TRBJ1-2 and V is TRBV25-1; D possibly corresponds to TRBD1 (6 bases). From germline, CDR1 is MGHDK and CDR2 SYGVNS. Deletions cut 2 bases from V and 6 bases from J, with 13 bases between. The CDR3 runs to 14 residues. The CDR3 DNA follows: TGTGCCAGCAGTGAAGAAGGGGGAGTCGATGGCTACACCTTC. It is translated as CASSEEGGVDGYTF.

The sample holds a few counts of this clone. The chain employs TRBV14 and TRBJ2-4, with D unresolved. CDR3 length: 16 residues. CDR1 is SGHDN, CDR2 FVKESK, per germline. The V end lost 0 bases, the J end lost 0 bases, and 9 bases lay between the germline ends. CDR3 in amino acids: CASSQDVDTAKNIQYF. The CDR3 DNA reads TGTGCCAGCAGCCAAGATGTTGACACAGCCAAAAACATTCAGTACTTC.

The V gene is TRBV5-4, the J gene TRBJ2-5; D ambiguous. Germline V gene lookup returns CDR1 SGHNT and CDR2 YYREEE (reference sequence). V lost 4 bases to trimming and J lost 4 bases, with 11 bases between them. The CDR3 extends over 13 amino acids. The CDR3 here is CASSRDNGETQYF. Here the CDR3 DNA reads TGTGCCAGCAGCCGAGATAACGGAGAGACCCAGTACTTC.

This clone was observed a single time. Other DNA sequences in the sample encode the same CDR3. This rearrangement joins TRBV5-6 to TRBJ2-2; perhaps TRBD2 as D (5 bases). The CDR3 runs to 13 residues. Between the trimmed V and J ends, which lost 2 bases and 5 bases, there was a span of 7 bases. From germline, CDR1 is SGHDT and CDR2 YYEEEE. The CDR3 loop reads CASSLVATGELFF. For the CDR3, the DNA is TGTGCCAGCAGCTTAGTAGCGACCGGGGAGCTGTTTTTT.

This clone was seen more than once but under ten times. The chain uses TRBV4-3 and TRBJ2-3; no clear D gene. This CDR3 has 14 residues. The V end was cut by 4 bases, the J end by 5 bases, with 13 bases between. The germline V gene has CDR1 LGHNA and CDR2 YSLEER. In DNA, the CDR3 is TGCGCCAGCAGCCTCCTTCTAGGTAGAGATACGCAGTATTTT. It is translated as CASSLLLGRDTQYF.

The chain combines TRBV7-9 with TRBJ2-7; D might be TRBD1 (5 bases). Germline assignment: CDR1 SEHNR and CDR2 FQNEAQ (reference sequence). The CDR3 is 14 residues long. V was trimmed by 6 bases and J by 1 base, leaving 13 bases between them. Here the CDR3 DNA reads TGTGCCAGCAGAAGGACACAGCATTCCTACGAGCAGTACTTC. Encoded protein: CASRRTQHSYEQYF.